Listed below are T cell receptor beta chains from one sample, sequenced in a study of blood T cell repertoires in COVID-19. Here immunoSEQ multiplex PCR was the method, and the copy in TCRdb shows in-frame clones only, minus some. The sample holds fewer than 400,000 clones, roughly nine tenths seen once. Sequencing was performed on PBMCs or T cells enriched from blood (not recorded which). These TCRs come from a woman aged 25 to 39 who had recovered from COVID-19. The CDR3 runs from the conserved cysteine through the conserved F or W. A D gene is named only where the DNA matches it firmly. Clone size is shown for a subset of rows, as once, few, many or a class of expanded clone.

abundance	j_gene	v_gene	d_gene	CDR3aa	CDR3nt
.	TRBJ2-6	TRBV28	TRBD2	CASAGTSSGANVLTF	TGTGCCAGTGCAGGGACTAGCTCTGGGGCCAACGTCCTGACTTTC
.	TRBJ2-2	TRBV7-8	TRBD1	CASSFNRGVTGELFF	TGTGCCAGCAGCTTCAACAGGGGGGTCACCGGGGAGCTGTTTTTT
.	TRBJ1-5	TRBV7-2	TRBD1	CASSALGTGNQPQHF	TGTGCCAGCAGCGCCCTAGGGACAGGTAATCAGCCCCAGCATTTT
.	TRBJ2-2	TRBV6-4	.	CASSDGLGTGELFF	TGTGCCAGCAGTGACGGACTGGGGACCGGGGAGCTGTTTTTT
.	TRBJ2-2	TRBV28	TRBD2	CASQTSGMVGELFF	TGTGCCAGTCAGACTAGCGGGATGGTCGGGGAGCTGTTTTTT
.	TRBJ2-1	TRBV4-1	TRBD1	CASSLGQGGEQFF	TGCGCCAGCAGCCTAGGACAGGGAGGTGAGCAGTTCTTC
.	TRBJ2-1	TRBV7-9	TRBD2	CASSPTPGLAGTYNEQFF	TGTGCCAGCAGCCCCACCCCAGGACTAGCGGGGACCTACAATGAGCAGTTCTTC
.	TRBJ2-3	TRBV19	TRBD2	CASSMGLEGDTQYF	TGTGCCAGTAGTATGGGACTAGAGGGGGATACGCAGTATTTT
.	TRBJ1-2	TRBV2	TRBD1	CASTRKTGGYGYTF	TGTGCCAGCACCCGGAAGACAGGGGGCTATGGCTACACCTTC
.	TRBJ1-1	TRBV19	.	CASSVTEHVQEAFF	TGTGCCAGTAGTGTGACAGAGCACGTCCAAGAAGCTTTCTTT
.	TRBJ1-3	TRBV6-5	TRBD1	CASILRGLGNTIYF	TGTGCCAGCATTCTGAGGGGGCTTGGAAACACCATATATTTT
.	TRBJ2-7	TRBV19	.	CASSWGGQGYEQYF	TGTGCCAGCTCTTGGGGGGGGCAAGGCTACGAGCAGTACTTC
.	TRBJ1-6	TRBV5-6	TRBD1	CASSGDRVPNSPLHF	TGTGCCAGCAGCGGGGACAGGGTCCCCAATTCACCCCTCCACTTT
.	TRBJ2-7	TRBV5-1	TRBD2	CASRWGTSSYEQYF	TGCGCCAGCAGGTGGGGGACTAGCTCCTACGAGCAGTACTTC
few	TRBJ1-2	TRBV27	TRBD1	CASSSPMSGGYYGYTF	TGTGCCAGCAGTTCCCCTATGTCAGGGGGATACTATGGCTACACCTTC
.	TRBJ2-1	TRBV6-5	TRBD2	CASRGTSEYNEQFF	TGTGCCAGCAGGGGGACTAGCGAGTACAATGAGCAGTTCTTC
once	TRBJ1-1	TRBV11-3	.	CASSADRHTEAFF	TGTGCCAGCAGCGCAGACAGACACACTGAAGCTTTCTTT
.	TRBJ1-5	TRBV28	TRBD1	CASSLRTGRVNQPQHF	TGTGCCAGCAGTTTACGGACAGGGAGGGTGAATCAGCCCCAGCATTTT
.	TRBJ1-1	TRBV9	.	CASSVGASGTEAFF	TGTGCCAGCAGCGTAGGGGCTTCGGGGACTGAAGCTTTCTTT
.	TRBJ1-1	TRBV7-2	TRBD1	CASSPHRGVEAFF	TGTGCCAGCAGCCCCCACAGGGGGGTAGAAGCTTTCTTT
.	TRBJ1-2	TRBV19	.	CASQRTDNYGYTF	TGTGCCAGTCAAAGGACAGACAACTATGGCTACACCTTC
.	TRBJ1-1	TRBV10-3	.	CAIKGDTFRGEAFF	TGTGCCATCAAAGGGGACACCTTCCGTGGTGAAGCTTTCTTT